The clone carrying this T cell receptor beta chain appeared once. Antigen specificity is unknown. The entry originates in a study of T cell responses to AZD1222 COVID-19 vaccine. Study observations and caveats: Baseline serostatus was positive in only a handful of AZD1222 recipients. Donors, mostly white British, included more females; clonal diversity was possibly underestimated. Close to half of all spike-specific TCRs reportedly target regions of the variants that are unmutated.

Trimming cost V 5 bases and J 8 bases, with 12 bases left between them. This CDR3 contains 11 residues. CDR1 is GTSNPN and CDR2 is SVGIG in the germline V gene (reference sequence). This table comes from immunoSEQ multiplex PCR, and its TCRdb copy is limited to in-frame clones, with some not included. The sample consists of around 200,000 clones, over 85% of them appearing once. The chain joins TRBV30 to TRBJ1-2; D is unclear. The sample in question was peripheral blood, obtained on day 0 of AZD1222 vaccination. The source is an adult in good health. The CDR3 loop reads CAWVDGSGYTF. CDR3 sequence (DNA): TGTGCCTGGGTTGATGGGTCGGGCTACACCTTC.